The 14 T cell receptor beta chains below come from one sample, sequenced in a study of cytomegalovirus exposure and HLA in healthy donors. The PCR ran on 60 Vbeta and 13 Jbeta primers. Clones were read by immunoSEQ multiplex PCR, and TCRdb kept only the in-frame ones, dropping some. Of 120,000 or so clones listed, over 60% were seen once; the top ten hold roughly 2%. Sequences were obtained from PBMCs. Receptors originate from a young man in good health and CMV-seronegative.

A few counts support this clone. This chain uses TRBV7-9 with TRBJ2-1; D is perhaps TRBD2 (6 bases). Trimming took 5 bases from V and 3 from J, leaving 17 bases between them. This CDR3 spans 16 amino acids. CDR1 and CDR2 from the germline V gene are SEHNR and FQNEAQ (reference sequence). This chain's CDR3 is CASSQVGTGDYNEQFF. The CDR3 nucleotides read TGTGCCAGCAGCCAAGTCGGGACTGGTGACTACAATGAGCAGTTCTTC.

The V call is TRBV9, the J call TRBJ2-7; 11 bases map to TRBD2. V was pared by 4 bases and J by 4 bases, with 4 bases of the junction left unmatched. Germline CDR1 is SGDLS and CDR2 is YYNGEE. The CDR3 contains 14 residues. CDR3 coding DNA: TGTGCCAGCAGCCCGGGACTAGCGGAATACGAGCAGTACGTC. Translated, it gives CASSPGLAEYEQYV.

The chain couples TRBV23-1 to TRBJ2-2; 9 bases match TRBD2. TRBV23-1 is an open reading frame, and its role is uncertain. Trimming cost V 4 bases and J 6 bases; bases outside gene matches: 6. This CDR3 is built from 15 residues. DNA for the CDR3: TGCGCCAGCAGTCGCCTCAGACTAGCGGCCGGGGAGCTGTTTTTT. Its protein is CASSRLRLAAGELFF.

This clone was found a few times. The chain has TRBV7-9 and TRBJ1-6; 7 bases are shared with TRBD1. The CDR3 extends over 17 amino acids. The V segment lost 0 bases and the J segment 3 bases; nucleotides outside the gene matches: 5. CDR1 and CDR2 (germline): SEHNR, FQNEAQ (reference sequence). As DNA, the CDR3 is TGTGCCAGCAGCTTAGCGACAGGGAGCTTCTATAATTCACCCCTCCACTTT. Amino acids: CASSLATGSFYNSPLHF.

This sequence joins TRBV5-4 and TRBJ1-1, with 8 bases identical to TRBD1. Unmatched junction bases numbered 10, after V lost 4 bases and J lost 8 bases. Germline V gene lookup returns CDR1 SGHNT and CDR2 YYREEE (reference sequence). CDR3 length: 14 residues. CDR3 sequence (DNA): TGTGCCAGCAGCGCTAAGGACAGGGTGGACGAAGCTTTCTTT. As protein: CASSAKDRVDEAFF.

This CDR3 reads CASSSQGSYGYTF. As DNA, the CDR3 is TGTGCCAGCAGCTCACAGGGTAGCTATGGCTACACCTTC. The chain is built from TRBV7-3 and TRBJ1-2; D is perhaps TRBD1 (6 bases). V dropped 4 bases and J dropped 4 bases, with 10 bases sitting between them. Looked up from germline, CDR1 is SGHTA and CDR2 is FQGTGA. This CDR3 is 13 amino acids long.

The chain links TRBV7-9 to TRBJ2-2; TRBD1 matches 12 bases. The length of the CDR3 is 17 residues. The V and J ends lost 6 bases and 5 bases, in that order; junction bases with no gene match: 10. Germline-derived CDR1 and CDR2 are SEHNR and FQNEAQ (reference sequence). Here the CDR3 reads CASRPRDRGRRTGELFF. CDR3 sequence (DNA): TGTGCCAGCAGACCCCGGGACAGGGGGCGGCGGACCGGGGAGCTGTTTTTT.

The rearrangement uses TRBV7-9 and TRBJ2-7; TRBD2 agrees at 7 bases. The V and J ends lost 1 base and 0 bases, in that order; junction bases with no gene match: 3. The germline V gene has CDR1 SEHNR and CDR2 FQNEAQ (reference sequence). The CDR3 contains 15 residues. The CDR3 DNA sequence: TGTGCCAGCAGCTTAGGGCGGGAGCTCTCCTACGAGCAGTACTTC. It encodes CASSLGRELSYEQYF.

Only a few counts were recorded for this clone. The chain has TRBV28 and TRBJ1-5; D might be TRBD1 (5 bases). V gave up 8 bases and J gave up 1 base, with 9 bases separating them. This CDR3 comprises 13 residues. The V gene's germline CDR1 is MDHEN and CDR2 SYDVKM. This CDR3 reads CASGGMSNQPQHF. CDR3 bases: TGTGCCAGCGGGGGGATGAGCAATCAGCCCCAGCATTTT.

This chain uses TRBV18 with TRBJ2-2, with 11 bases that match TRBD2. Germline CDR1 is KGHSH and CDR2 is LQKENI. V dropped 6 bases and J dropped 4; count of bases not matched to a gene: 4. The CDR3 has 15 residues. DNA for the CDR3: TGTGCCAGCTCCGGGACTAGCGGACCCACCGGGGAGCTGTTTTTT. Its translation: CASSGTSGPTGELFF.

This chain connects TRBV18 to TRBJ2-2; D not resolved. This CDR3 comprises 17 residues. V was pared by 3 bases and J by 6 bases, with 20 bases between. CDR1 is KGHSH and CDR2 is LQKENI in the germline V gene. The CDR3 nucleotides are TGTGCCAGCTCACCGTACATAACCTCTCGTGGTCCCGGGGAGCTGTTTTTT. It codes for CASSPYITSRGPGELFF. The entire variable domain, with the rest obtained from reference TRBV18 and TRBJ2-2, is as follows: NAGVMQNPRHLVRRRGQEARLRCSPMKGHSHVYWYRQLPEEGLKFMVYLQKENIIDESGMPKERFSAEFPKEGPSILRIQQVVRGDSAAYFCASSPYITSRGPGELFFGEGSRLTVL.

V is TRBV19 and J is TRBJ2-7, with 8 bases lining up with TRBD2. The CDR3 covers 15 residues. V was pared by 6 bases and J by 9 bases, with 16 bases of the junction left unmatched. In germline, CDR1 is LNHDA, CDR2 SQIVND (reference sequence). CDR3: CASSLSGDVRWAQYF. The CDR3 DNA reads TGTGCCAGTAGCCTTAGCGGGGACGTTAGATGGGCGCAGTACTTC.

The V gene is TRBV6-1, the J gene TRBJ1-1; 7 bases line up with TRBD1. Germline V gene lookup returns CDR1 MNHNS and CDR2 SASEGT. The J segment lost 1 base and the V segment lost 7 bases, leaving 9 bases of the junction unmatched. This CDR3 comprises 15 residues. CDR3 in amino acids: CASTTYTGANTEAFF. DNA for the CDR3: TGTGCCAGCACTACATATACAGGGGCGAACACTGAAGCTTTCTTT.

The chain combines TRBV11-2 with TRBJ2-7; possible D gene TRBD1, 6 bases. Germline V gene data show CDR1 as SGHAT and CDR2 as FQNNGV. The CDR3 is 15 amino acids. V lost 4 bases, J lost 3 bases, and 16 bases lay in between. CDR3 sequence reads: CASSYSTQGFYEQYF. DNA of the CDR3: TGTGCCAGCAGCTACTCGACACAGGGTTTCTACGAGCAGTACTTC. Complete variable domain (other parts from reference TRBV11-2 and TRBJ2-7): EAGVAQSPRYKIIEKRQSVAFWCNPISGHATLYWYQQILGQGPKLLIQFQNNGVVDDSQLPKDRFSAERLKGVDSTLKIQPAKLEDSAVYLCASSYSTQGFYEQYFGPGTRLTVT.